These T cell receptor beta chains were read from a single sample in a study of vaccination and CD4 T cells after COVID-19. TCRdb independently ran MiXCR on the PCR reads; one entry per CDR3 protein. Of 5,000 to 6,000 distinct CDR3 sequences in the sample, approximately 48% were seen once. The antigens for these receptors are not known. Sample: CD4+ T cells from blood, cultured in vitro. The receptors here all came from a human donor who had recovered from COVID-19. CDR3s include the opening cysteine and the closing phenylalanine or tryptophan. Only some rows state a clone size, as once, few, many or a class for expanded clones.

j_call clone_size v_call cdr3_aa
TRBJ2-2 few TRBV21-1 CASSKTRNTGELFF
TRBJ2-3 - TRBV20-1 CSAGRWTGGLYTQYF
TRBJ1-3 - TRBV19 CATTREGGIRNTIYF
TRBJ2-6 - TRBV6-4 CASSQNSGANVLTF
TRBJ2-2 - TRBV30 CAWSPQTGELFF
TRBJ2-7 - TRBV7-2 CASSPKPYEQYF
TRBJ1-3 - TRBV4-2 CASSQYQSGSDGNTIYF
TRBJ1-5 - TRBV2 CASRDRSNQPQHF
TRBJ2-3 - TRBV20-1 CSATSRPQGLAGITDTQYF
TRBJ2-5 - TRBV4-1 CASSQDKSGTGGRETQYF
TRBJ1-2 - TRBV27 CASSFGSGGYYTF
TRBJ2-3 - TRBV4-2 CASSLSFGRGGTDTQYF
TRBJ2-3 few TRBV6-5 CASSLVGTGFTDTQYF
TRBJ1-2 few TRBV11-3 CASSLVGDYGYTF
TRBJ1-2 - TRBV11-3 CASSLGVGGYTF
TRBJ1-3 - TRBV15 CPTAKEGEAGNTIYF
TRBJ1-2 few TRBV20-1 CSAIGTGQNYGYTF
TRBJ1-2 few TRBV30 CAWTSLATRLVYTF
TRBJ1-1 - TRBV5-1 CASSPGQNTGAFF
TRBJ2-7 - TRBV12-3/TRBV12-4 CASSSNDGQGNPYEQYF
TRBJ2-3 - TRBV27 CASSPRLVGDTQYF
TRBJ1-1 - TRBV7-2 CASSLTGIRGARTEAFF
TRBJ2-7 once TRBV5-4 CASSLGLQPSYEQYF
TRBJ1-6 - TRBV7-9 CASGTDYNSPLHF
TRBJ1-5 few TRBV19 CASSTSGQSSQPQHF
TRBJ2-3 - TRBV6-1 CASSEVRTGTTDTQYF
TRBJ1-1 - TRBV29-1 CSVQGTGISFF
TRBJ1-2 - TRBV6-2/TRBV6-3 CASSTARAGLYGYTF
TRBJ2-2 - TRBV25-1 CASSEGILGGGELFF
TRBJ1-5 - TRBV20-1 CSARGIGQASNQPQHF
TRBJ1-2 - TRBV5-4 CASSPARQGRGYGYTF
TRBJ2-2 - TRBV23-1 CASSQSRAPNRGTGELFF
TRBJ2-1 - TRBV7-2 CASSLDPSGGAREQFF
TRBJ1-5 - TRBV6-1 CASSGSRDRGATSNQPQHF
TRBJ2-1 - TRBV20-1 CSAREGWGTLGINEQFF
TRBJ2-3 few TRBV7-9 CASSSDGQGSTDTQYF
TRBJ1-1 - TRBV18 CASSPGINVAMNTEAFF
TRBJ2-2 few TRBV7-2 CASSLAYGSANTGELFF
TRBJ2-2 few TRBV11-2 CASSPRGAGDPTGELFF
TRBJ1-1 few TRBV12-5 CASGLVLTAQPTEAFF
TRBJ1-4 - TRBV11-3 CASSSAGLANEKLFF
TRBJ1-2 few TRBV6-1 CASSEGQFVSYGYTF
TRBJ2-3 few TRBV5-1 CASSSRLAGYTDTQYF
TRBJ2-5 few TRBV5-4 CASSLAGQVETQYF